This TCR beta chain stems from a study of blood T cell repertoires in COVID-19. Germline V CDR1 and CDR2: MNHEY, SMNVEV (reference sequence). Between the trimmed V and J ends, which lost 6 bases and 2 bases, there was a span of 14 bases. CDR3 length: 15 residues. Those who participated ranged in age from about 18 to 89 years and resided in about two dozen US areas. Each recovered donor of Cohort 3 presented with two negative PCRs, clearance, or symptom resolution. Per the original methods: Amplification of reference gene primers was used by the study to estimate nucleated cell counts. Produced via immunoSEQ multiplex PCR; TCRdb's table is partial and in-frame only. That table furnishes V, J and clone size, whereas the DNA furnished D and trimming. Among more than 60,000 clones, more than 75% were seen once, and the ten largest hold about a tenth.

Material: PBMCs or T cells enriched from blood (not recorded which). This sequence originates from a woman in her 40s who had recovered from COVID-19. The gene calls are TRBV27 and TRBJ1-5; maybe TRBD1 (6 bases). CDR3 DNA sequence: TGTGCCAGCAGACAGGGTGACCTGGGCAATCAGCCCCAGCATTTT. This codes for CASRQGDLGNQPQHF.